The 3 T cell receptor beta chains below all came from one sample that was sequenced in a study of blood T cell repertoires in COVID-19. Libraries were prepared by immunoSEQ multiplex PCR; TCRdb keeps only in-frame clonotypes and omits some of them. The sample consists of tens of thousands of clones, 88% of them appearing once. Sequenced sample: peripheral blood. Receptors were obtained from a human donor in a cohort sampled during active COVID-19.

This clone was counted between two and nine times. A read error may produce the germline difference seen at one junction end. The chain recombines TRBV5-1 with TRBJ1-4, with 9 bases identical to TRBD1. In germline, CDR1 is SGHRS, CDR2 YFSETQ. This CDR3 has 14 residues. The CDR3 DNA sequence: TGCGCCACCAGCTCCGGGACAGGGCGGGAAAAACTGTTTTTT. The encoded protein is CATSSGTGREKLFF.

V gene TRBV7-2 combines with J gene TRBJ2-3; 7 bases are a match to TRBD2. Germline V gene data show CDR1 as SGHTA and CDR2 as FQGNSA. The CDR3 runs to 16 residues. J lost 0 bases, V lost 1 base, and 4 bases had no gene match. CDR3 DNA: TGTGCCAGCAGCTTAGGGCTAGCGGCTAGCACAGATACGCAGTATTTT. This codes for CASSLGLAASTDTQYF.

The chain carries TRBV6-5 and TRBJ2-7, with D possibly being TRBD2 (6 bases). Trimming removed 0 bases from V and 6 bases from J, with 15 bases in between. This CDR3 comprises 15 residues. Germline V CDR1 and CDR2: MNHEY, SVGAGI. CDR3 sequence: CASSYSGGTLSEQYF. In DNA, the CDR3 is TGTGCCAGCAGTTACTCGGGGGGAACTCTTAGCGAGCAGTACTTC.